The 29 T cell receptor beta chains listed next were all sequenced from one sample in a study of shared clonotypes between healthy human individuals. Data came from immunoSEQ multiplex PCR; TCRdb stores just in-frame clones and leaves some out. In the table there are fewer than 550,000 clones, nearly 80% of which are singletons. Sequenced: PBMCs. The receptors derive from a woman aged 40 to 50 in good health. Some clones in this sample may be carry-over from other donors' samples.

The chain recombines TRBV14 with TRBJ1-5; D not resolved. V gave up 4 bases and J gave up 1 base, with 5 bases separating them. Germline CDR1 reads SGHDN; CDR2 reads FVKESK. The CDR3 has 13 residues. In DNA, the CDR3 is TGTGCCAGCAGCCGAAAAAGCAATCAGCCCCAGCATTTT. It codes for CASSRKSNQPQHF.

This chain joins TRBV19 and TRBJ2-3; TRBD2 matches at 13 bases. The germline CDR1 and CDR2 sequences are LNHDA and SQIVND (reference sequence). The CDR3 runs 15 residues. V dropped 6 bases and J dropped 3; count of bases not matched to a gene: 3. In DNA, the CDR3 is TGTGCCAGTAGGCCGGGACTAGCGGGAACAGATACGCAGTATTTT. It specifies CASRPGLAGTDTQYF.

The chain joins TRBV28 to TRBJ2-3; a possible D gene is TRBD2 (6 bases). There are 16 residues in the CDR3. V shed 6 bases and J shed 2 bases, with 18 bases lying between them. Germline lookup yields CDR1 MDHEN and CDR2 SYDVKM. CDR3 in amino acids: CASSLGTYAATDTQYF. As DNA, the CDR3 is TGTGCCAGCAGCCTCGGGACTTACGCCGCCACAGATACGCAGTATTTT.

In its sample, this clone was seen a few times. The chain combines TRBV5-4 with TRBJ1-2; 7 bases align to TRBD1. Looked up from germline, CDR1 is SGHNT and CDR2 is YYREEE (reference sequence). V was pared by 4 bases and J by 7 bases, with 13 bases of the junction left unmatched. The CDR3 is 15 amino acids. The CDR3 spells CASSAAIGGTVGYTF. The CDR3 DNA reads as TGTGCCAGCAGCGCCGCTATAGGGGGCACCGTTGGCTACACCTTC.

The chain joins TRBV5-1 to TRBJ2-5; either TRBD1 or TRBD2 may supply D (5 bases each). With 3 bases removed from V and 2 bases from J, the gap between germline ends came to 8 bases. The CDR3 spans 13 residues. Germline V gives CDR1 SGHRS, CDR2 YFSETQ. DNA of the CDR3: TGCGCCAGCAGCTCCGGGGCACAAGAGACCCAGTACTTC. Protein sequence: CASSSGAQETQYF.

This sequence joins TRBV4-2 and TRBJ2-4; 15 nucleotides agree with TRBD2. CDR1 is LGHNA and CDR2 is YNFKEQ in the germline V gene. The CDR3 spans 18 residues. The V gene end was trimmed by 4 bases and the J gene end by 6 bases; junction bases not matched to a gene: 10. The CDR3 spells CASSPSGTSGRPGNIQYF. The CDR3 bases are TGTGCCAGCAGCCCCAGCGGGACTAGCGGGAGGCCGGGAAACATTCAGTACTTC.

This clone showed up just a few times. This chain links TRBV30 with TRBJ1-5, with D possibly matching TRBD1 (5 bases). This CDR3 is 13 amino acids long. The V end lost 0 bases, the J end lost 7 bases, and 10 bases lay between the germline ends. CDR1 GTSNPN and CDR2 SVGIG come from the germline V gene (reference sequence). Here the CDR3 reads CAWSVGDRQPQHF. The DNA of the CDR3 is TGTGCCTGGAGTGTGGGGGATAGACAGCCCCAGCATTTT.

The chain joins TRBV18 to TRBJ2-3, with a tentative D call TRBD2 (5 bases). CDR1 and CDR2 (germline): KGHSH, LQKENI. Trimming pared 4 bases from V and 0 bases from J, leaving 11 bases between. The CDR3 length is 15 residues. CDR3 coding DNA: TGTGCCAGCTCACGGGAGCGCCCGAGCACAGATACGCAGTATTTT. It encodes CASSRERPSTDTQYF.

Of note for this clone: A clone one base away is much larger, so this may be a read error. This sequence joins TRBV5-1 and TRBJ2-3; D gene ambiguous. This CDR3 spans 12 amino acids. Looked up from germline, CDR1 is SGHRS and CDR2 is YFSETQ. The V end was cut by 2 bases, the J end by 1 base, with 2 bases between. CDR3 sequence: CASSFGTDTQYF. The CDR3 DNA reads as TGCGCCAGCAGCTTCGGCACAGATACGCAGTATTTT.

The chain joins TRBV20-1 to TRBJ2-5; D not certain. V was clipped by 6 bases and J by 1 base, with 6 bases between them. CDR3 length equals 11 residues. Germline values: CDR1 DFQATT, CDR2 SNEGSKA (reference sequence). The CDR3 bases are TGCAGTGCAAGCCCCCAAGAGACCCAGTACTTC. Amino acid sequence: CSASPQETQYF.

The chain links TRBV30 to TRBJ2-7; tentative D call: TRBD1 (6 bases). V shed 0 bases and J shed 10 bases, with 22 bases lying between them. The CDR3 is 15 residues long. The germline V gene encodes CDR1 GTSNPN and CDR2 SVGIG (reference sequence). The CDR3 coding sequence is TGTGCCTGGAGTGTAAAGGTGGGGCAGGGGACCCGTCAGTACTTC. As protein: CAWSVKVGQGTRQYF.

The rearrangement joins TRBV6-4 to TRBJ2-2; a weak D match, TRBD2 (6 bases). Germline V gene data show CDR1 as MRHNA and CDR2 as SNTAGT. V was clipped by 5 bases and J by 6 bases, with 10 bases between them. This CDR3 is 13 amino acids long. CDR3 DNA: TGTGCCAGCAGTCCGGGACTGGCCGGGGAGCTGTTTTTT. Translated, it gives CASSPGLAGELFF.

The CDR3 sequence is CSVGQGRYEQYF. The CDR3 nucleotides are TGCAGCGTAGGACAGGGGAGGTACGAGCAGTACTTC. V is TRBV29-1 and J is TRBJ2-7, with 9 bases matching TRBD1. CDR1 and CDR2 (germline): SQVTM, ANQGSEA. V lost 6 bases to trimming and J lost 4 bases; unmatched junction nucleotides: 4. The CDR3 runs to 12 residues.

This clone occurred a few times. As DNA, the CDR3 is TGTGCCAGCAGTGACAGCTACGGGGGCACCGGGGAGCTGTTTTTT. This translates into CASSDSYGGTGELFF. This chain uses TRBV6-4 with TRBJ2-2; a weak D match, TRBD2 (6 bases). CDR1 is MRHNA, CDR2 SNTAGT, per germline. The CDR3 loop spans 15 amino acids. Trimming cost V 2 bases and J 4 bases, with 11 bases left between them.

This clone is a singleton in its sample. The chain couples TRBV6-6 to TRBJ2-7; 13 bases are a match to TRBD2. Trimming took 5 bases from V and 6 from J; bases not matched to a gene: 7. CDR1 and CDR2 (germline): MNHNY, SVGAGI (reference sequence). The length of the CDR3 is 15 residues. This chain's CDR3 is CASSTGLAGVAEQYF. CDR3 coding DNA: TGTGCCAGCAGTACTGGACTAGCGGGAGTCGCCGAGCAGTACTTC.

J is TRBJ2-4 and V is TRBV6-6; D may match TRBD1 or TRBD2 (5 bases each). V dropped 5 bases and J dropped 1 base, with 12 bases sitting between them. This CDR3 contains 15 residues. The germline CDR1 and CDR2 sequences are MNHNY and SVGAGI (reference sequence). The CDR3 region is CASSDAGTAKNIQYF. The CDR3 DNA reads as TGTGCCAGCAGTGACGCCGGGACGGCCAAAAACATTCAGTACTTC.

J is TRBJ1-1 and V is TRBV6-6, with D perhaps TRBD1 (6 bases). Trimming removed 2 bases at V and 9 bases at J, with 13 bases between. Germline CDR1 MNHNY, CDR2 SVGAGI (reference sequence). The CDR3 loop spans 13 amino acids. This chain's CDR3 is CASSYGQDSQAFF. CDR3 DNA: TGTGCCAGCAGTTACGGGCAGGACAGTCAAGCTTTCTTT.

Here the CDR3 DNA reads TGTGCCAGCAGCTTTTCCGGGGGGAACACTGAAGCTTTCTTT. This translates into CASSFSGGNTEAFF. This rearrangement joins TRBV11-2 to TRBJ1-1; weak D call: TRBD1 (5 bases). CDR1 SGHAT and CDR2 FQNNGV come from the germline V gene. V lost 3 bases and J 1 base, leaving 9 bases between the germline ends. This CDR3 is built from 14 residues.

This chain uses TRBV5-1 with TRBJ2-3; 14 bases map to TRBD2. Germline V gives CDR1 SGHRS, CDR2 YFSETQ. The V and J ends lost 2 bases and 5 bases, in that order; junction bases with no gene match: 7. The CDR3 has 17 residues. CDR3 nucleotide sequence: TGCGCCAGCAGCTTCACCGGGACTAGCGGGAGCGGAGATACGCAGTATTTT. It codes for CASSFTGTSGSGDTQYF.

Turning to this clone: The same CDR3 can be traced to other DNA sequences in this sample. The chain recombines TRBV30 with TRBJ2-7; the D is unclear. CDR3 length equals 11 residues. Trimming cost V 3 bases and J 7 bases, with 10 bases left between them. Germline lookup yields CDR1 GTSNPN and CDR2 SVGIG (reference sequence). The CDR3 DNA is TGTGCCTGGAGCGTACAAGCGGAGCAGTACTTC. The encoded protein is CAWSVQAEQYF.

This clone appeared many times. CDR3: CASSDSSAASTDTQYF. The CDR3 DNA follows: TGTGCCAGCAGTGATTCTAGCGCCGCTAGCACAGATACGCAGTATTTT. This chain links TRBV6-4 with TRBJ2-3; possible D gene TRBD2, 6 bases. This CDR3 spans 16 amino acids. The V gene's germline CDR1 is MRHNA and CDR2 SNTAGT. V was cut by 3 bases and J by 0 bases, with 13 bases left in between.

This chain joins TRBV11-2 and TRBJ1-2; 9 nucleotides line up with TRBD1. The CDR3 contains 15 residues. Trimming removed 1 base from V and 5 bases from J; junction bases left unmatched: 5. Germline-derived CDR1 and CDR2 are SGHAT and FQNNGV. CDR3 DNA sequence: TGTGCCAGCAGCTTAGGGGACAGGGTTGGGTATGGCTACACCTTC. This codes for CASSLGDRVGYGYTF.

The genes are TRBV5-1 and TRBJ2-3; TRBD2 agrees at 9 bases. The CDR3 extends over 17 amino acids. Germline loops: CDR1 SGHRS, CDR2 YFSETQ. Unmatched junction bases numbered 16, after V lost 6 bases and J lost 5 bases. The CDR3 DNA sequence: TGCGCCAGCACAAATCAAACTCTAGCGGGAAAACGAGATACGCAGTATTTT. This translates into CASTNQTLAGKRDTQYF.

The CDR3 here is CASGRDRAGANVLTF. DNA for the CDR3: TGTGCCAGCGGGAGGGACAGGGCCGGGGCCAACGTCCTGACTTTC. This chain links TRBV21-1 with TRBJ2-6; TRBD1, the D gene given by the table, was not confirmed from the DNA. TRBV21-1 constitutes a pseudogene. This CDR3 spans 15 amino acids.

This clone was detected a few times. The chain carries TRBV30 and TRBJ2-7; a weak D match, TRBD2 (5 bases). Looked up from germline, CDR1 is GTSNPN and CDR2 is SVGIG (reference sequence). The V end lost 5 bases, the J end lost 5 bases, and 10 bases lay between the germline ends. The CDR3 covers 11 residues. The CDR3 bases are TGTGCCTGGTCTAGCTGGCACGAGCAGTACTTC. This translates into CAWSSWHEQYF.

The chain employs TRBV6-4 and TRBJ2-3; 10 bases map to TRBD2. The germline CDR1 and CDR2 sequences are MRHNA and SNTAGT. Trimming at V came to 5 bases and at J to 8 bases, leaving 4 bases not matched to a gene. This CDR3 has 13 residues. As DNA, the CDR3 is TGTGCCAGCAGTAATCTAGCGGGAGTTACGCAGTATTTT. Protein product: CASSNLAGVTQYF.

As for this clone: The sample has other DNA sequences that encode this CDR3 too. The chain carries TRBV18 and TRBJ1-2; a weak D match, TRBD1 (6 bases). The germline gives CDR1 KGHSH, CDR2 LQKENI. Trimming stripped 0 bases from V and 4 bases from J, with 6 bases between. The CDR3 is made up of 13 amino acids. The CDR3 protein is CASSPPTGYGYTF. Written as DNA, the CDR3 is TGTGCCAGCTCACCACCGACAGGCTATGGCTACACCTTC.

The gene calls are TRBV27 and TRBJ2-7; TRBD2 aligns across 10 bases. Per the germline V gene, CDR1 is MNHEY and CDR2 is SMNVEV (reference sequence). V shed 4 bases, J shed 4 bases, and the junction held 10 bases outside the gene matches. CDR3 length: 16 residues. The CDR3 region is CASSWSAAGGKYEQYF. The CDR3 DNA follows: TGTGCCAGCAGTTGGTCTGCAGCGGGAGGGAAGTACGAGCAGTACTTC.

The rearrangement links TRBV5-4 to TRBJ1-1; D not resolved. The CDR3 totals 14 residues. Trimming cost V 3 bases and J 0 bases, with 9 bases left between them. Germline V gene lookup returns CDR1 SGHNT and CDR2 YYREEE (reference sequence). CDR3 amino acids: CASSSPKMNTEAFF. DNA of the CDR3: TGTGCCAGCAGCTCTCCAAAAATGAACACTGAAGCTTTCTTT.